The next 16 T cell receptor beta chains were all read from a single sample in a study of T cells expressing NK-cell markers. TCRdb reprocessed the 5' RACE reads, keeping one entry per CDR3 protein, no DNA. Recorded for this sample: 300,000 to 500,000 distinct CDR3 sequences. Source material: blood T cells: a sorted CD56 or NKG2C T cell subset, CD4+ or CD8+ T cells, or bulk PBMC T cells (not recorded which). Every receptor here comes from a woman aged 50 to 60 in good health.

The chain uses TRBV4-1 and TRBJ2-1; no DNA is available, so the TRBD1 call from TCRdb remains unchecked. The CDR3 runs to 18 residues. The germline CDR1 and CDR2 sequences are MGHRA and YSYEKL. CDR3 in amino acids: CASSQEGQGGDLLDEQFF.

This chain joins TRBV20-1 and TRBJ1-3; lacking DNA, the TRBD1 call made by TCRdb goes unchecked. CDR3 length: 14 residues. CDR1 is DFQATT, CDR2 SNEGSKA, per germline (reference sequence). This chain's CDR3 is CSARDLGRGNTIYF.

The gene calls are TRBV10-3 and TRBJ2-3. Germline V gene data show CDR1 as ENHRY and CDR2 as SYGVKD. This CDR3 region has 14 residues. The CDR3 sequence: CAISESPGTDTQYF.

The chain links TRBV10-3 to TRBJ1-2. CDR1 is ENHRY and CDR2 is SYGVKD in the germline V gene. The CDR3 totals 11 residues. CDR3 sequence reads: CAISESGGYTF.

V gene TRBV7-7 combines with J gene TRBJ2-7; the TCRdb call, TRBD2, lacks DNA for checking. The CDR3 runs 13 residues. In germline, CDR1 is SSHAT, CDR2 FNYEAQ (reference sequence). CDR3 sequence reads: CASSRAGSYEQYF. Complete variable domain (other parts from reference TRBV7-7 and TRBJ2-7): GAGVSQSPRYKVTKRGQDVTLRCDPISSHATLYWYQQALGQGPEFLTYFNYEAQPDKSGLPSDRFSAERPEGSISTLTIQRTEQRDSAMYRCASSRAGSYEQYFGPGTRLTVT.

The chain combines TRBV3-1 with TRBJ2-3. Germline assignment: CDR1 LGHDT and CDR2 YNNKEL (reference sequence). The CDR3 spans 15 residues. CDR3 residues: CASSQDASLRDTQYF.

CDR3 sequence reads: CASSVGQVYYGYTF. V usage is TRBV5-6 and J usage is TRBJ1-2; the TRBD1 assignment by TCRdb is unverifiable without DNA. The CDR3 runs 14 residues. Germline CDR1 reads SGHDT; CDR2 reads YYEEEE.

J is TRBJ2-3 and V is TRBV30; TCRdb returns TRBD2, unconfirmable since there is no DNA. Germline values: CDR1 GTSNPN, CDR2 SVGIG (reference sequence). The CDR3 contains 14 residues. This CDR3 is CAWTRGVAGGTQYF.

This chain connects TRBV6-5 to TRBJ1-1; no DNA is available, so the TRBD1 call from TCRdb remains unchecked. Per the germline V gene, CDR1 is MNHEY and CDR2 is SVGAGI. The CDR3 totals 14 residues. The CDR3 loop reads CASRGRGQVGGAFF.

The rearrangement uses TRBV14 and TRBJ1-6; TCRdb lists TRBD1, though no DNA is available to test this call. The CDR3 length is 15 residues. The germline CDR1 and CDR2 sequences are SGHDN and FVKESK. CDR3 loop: CASSQGQGFWSPLHF.

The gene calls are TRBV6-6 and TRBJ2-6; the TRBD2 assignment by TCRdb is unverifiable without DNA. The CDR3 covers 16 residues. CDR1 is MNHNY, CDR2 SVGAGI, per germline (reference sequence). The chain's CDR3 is CASSSSGSAGANVLTF.

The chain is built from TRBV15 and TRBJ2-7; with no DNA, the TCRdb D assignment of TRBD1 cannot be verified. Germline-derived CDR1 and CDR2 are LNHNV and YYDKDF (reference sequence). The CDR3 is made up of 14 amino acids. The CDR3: CATSDRGSVYEQYF.

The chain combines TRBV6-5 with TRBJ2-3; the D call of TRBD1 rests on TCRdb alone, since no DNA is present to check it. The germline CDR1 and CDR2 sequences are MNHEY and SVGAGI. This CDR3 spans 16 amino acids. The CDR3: CASSYSNGAPTDTQYF.

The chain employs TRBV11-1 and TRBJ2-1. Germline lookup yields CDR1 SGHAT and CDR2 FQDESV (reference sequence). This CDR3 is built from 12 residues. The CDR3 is CASGSSHNEQFF.

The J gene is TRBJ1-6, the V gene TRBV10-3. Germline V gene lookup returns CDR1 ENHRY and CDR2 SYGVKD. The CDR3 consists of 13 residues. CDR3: CAIRETDNSPLHF.

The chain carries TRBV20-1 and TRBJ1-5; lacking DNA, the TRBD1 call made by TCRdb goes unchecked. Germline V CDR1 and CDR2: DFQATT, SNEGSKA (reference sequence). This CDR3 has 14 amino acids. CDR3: CSAPLRGSNQPQHF.